A single sample is the source of the 9 T cell receptor beta chains below, sequenced in a study of OX40 agonist ivuxolimab in advanced cancers. Sequencing used immunoSEQ multiplex PCR; TCRdb keeps in-frame clones, though not all of them. Here the sample spans roughly 20,000 clones, around 86% being singletons. The source material was CD4+ or CD8+ T cells sorted from blood, sampled in a trial of the OX40 agonist ivuxolimab. The receptor source for this set is an adult with an advanced solid tumor such as melanoma, head and neck, liver or kidney cancer.

This rearrangement joins TRBV7-2 to TRBJ2-1; D is perhaps TRBD1 (6 bases). CDR3 length equals 15 residues. Germline V lookup: CDR1 SGHTA, CDR2 FQGNSA. Trimming left V 5 bases short and J 3 bases short, with 14 bases between. CDR3 nucleotide sequence: TGTGCCAGCAGCCTACGACAGGTTTTCTACAATGAGCAGTTCTTC. Encoded protein: CASSLRQVFYNEQFF.

This clone was picked up one time. V gene TRBV7-8 combines with J gene TRBJ2-1, with D perhaps TRBD2 (7 bases). The CDR3 length is 15 residues. V shed 5 bases and J shed 7 bases, with 18 bases lying between them. Germline CDR1 reads SGHVS; CDR2 reads FQNEAQ. CDR3 region: CASSLGNGGRNEQFF. DNA of the CDR3: TGTGCCAGCAGCCTTGGGAACGGGGGGCGGAATGAGCAGTTCTTC.

The chain links TRBV5-1 to TRBJ2-2, with TRBD1 matching over 12 bases. This CDR3 comprises 18 residues. The ends lost 2 bases at V and 5 bases at J; junction bases unmatched: 10. CDR1 is SGHRS, CDR2 YFSETQ, per germline. For the CDR3, the DNA is TGCGCCAGCAGCTTCGACCCCCTGGGACAGGGGGCAACCGGGGAGCTGTTTTTT. This gives the protein CASSFDPLGQGATGELFF.

The gene calls are TRBV19 and TRBJ1-5, with D maybe TRBD1 (6 bases). Germline assignment: CDR1 LNHDA and CDR2 SQIVND (reference sequence). Trimming shortened V by 3 bases and J by 4 bases, and 13 bases separated the two germline ends. The CDR3 covers 15 residues. The DNA for the CDR3 is TGTGCCAGTAGTATGTCGCAGGGGTTTAATCAGCCCCAGCATTTT. This codes for CASSMSQGFNQPQHF.

In this sample, this clone turned up once. The chain is built from TRBV6-5 and TRBJ2-7; 8 bases align to TRBD2. Germline V gives CDR1 MNHEY, CDR2 SVGAGI. This CDR3 spans 13 amino acids. Trimming took 2 bases from V and 5 from J; bases not matched to a gene: 2. CDR3: CASSYDGGDEQYF. For the CDR3, the DNA is TGTGCCAGCAGTTACGACGGGGGGGACGAGCAGTACTTC.

This sequence joins TRBV29-1 and TRBJ2-7, with TRBD1 identical over 9 bases. The length of the CDR3 is 13 residues. The germline CDR1 and CDR2 sequences are SQVTM and ANQGSEA. Trimming removed 7 bases from V and 5 bases from J; junction bases left unmatched: 9. CDR3 loop: CSAQQGAENEQYF. The CDR3 DNA sequence: TGCAGCGCCCAACAGGGGGCGGAGAACGAGCAGTACTTC.

This clone was seen once. This rearrangement joins TRBV10-2 to TRBJ2-7; D uncertain. Germline V gene sequence: CDR1 WSHSY, CDR2 SAAADI. The V end was cut by 0 bases, the J end by 7 bases, with 7 bases between. CDR3 size: 12 residues. The DNA for the CDR3 is TGCGCCAGCAGTGAGTCTATCCGAGAGCAGTACTTC. Its translation: CASSESIREQYF.

This clone was picked up one time. This chain uses TRBV6-5 with TRBJ2-2; 8 nucleotides agree with TRBD1. Germline V gives CDR1 MNHEY, CDR2 SVGAGI. The length of the CDR3 is 13 residues. The V and J ends lost 6 bases and 6 bases, in that order; junction bases with no gene match: 3. This CDR3 reads CASRPDRAGELFF. For the CDR3, the DNA is TGTGCCAGCAGACCGGACAGGGCCGGGGAGCTGTTTTTT.

The chain couples TRBV28 to TRBJ2-7; D is ambiguous. This CDR3 has 11 amino acids. V lost 6 bases and J lost 5, with 8 bases in between. The V gene's germline CDR1 is MDHEN and CDR2 SYDVKM. The CDR3 region is CASSPGDEQYF. CDR3 DNA sequence: TGTGCCAGCAGCCCGGGTGACGAGCAGTACTTC. The entire variable domain, with the rest obtained from reference TRBV28 and TRBJ2-7, is as follows: DVKVTQSSRYLVKRTGEKVFLECVQDMDHENMFWYRQDPGLGLRLIYFSYDVKMKEKGDIPEGYSVSREKKERFSLILESASTNQTSMYLCASSPGDEQYFGPGTRLTVT.